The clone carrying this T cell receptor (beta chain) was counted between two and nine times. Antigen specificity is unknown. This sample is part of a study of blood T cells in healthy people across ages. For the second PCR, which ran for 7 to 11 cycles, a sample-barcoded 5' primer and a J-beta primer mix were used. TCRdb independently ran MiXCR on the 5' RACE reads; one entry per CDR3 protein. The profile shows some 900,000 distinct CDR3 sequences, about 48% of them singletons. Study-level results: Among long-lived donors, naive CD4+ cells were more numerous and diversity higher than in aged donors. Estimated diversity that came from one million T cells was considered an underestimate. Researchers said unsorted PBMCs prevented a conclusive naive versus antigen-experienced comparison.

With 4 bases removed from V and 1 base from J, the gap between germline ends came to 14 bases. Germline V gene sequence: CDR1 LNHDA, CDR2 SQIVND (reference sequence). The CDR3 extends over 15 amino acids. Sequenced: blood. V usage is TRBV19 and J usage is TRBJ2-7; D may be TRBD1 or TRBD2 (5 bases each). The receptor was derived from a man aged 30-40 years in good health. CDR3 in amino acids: CASSTGTGNSYEQYF. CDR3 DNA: TGTGCCAGTAGTACAGGGACGGGGAATTCCTACGAGCAGTACTTC.